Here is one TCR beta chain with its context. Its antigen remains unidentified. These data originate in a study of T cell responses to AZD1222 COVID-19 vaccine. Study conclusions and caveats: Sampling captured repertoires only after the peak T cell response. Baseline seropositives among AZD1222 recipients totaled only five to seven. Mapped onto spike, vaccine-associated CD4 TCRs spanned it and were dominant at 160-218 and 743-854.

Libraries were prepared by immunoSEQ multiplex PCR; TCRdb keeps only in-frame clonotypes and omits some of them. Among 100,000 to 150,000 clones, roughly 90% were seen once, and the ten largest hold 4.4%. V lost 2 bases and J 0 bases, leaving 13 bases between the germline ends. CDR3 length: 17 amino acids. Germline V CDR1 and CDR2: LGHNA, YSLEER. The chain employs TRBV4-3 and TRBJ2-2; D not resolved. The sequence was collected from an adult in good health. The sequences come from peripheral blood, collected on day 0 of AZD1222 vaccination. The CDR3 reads CASSQFSWTANTGELFF. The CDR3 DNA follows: TGCGCCAGCAGCCAATTTAGTTGGACGGCGAACACCGGGGAGCTGTTTTTT.